This TCR beta chain originates from a study of blood T cell repertoires in COVID-19. As for the study in general: COVID-19 samples from acute and convalescent phases originated in the United States, Italy and Spain.

Generated by immunoSEQ multiplex PCR, the TCRdb table keeps only in-frame clones and is missing some. In the table there are roughly 150,000 clones, roughly 86% of which are singletons. This clone was counted a single time. Enrolment of Seattle patients took place during active infection, and they were followed longitudinally. The material sequenced was peripheral blood. The receptor's source is a woman older than 75 with COVID-19, enrolled during active disease.

DNA of the CDR3: TGTGCCAGCAGCTCGGAACGGACAGGGGTGGGCACTGAAGCTTTCTTT. Translation: CASSSERTGVGTEAFF. V usage is TRBV7-2 and J usage is TRBJ1-1, with TRBD1 identical over 9 bases. V was pared by 4 bases and J by 4 bases, with 10 bases of the junction left unmatched. Germline values: CDR1 SGHTA, CDR2 FQGNSA. The CDR3 loop spans 16 amino acids.